The T cell receptor (beta chain) under discussion was sequenced for a study of early T cells in non-severe SARS-CoV-2 infection. Background on the study: Sequencing was performed on bulk RNA from unsorted whole blood, leaving chains unpaired.

Broader study findings: Private and CD4 specificities were missed by VDJdb matching, which favored anti-spike CD8 responses.

This clonotype appeared many times. Its antigen is as yet unknown. From germline, CDR1 is MNHEY and CDR2 SVGAGI. The CDR3 sequence is 15 residues long. V lost 6 bases and J lost 2; bases outside the gene matches: 8. Attachment of unique molecular identifiers was made to individual cDNA molecules. From the 5' RACE reads, TCRdb called clonotypes with MiXCR, one entry per CDR3 protein. The top ten hold more than 12% of the sample, which has more than 20,000 distinct CDR3 sequences, around 6% seen once. The clonotype comes from an adult who was a healthcare worker with PCR-confirmed SARS-CoV-2 infection or an uninfected control (not recorded which). Sequenced material: whole blood, taken at baseline. The V gene is TRBV6-5, the J gene TRBJ2-3, with 7 bases lining up with TRBD1. As DNA, the CDR3 is TGTGCCAGCAGGGAGACAGGGATTATCACAGATACGCAGTATTTT. Protein: CASRETGIITDTQYF.